This TCR beta chain appears in the sequencing data of a study of identical twins (dated by TCRdb to 2016 to 2017). Regarding the research as a whole: TCR alpha and beta repertoires from monozygotic twins, unrelated adults of various ages and cord blood were deep-sequenced to test whether fetal clonotypes persist. Replicate twin experiments were performed at different times using different library preparation protocols to rule out contamination. Results the study describes overall, beyond this receptor: Abundant cord blood beta clonotypes had fewer insertions, young adult naive repertoires showed a similar but weaker trend, and memory repertoires showed no such trend. In monozygotic twins, out-of-frame TCR alpha sharing was systematically underestimated by recombination models, although the models agreed with sharing between unrelated individuals. Conclusions relied on cross-sectional statistical analysis, since the same donors could not be followed over many years. Compared with coincidental sharing between unrelated individuals, an excess of low generation-probability sequences was observed among out-of-frame TCR alpha sequences shared between twins. Excess twin sharing in beta out-of-frame sequences was weaker because fewer shared sequences lowered the signal-to-noise ratio. Zero-insertion analyses could be partly confounded by invariant T cells such as MAIT and iNKT, although diverse VJ usage argued against such confounding for most clonotypes.

In regard to this clonotype: Its antigen remains undetermined. Within one base of it there is no much larger clone, and no base qualities were kept.

The method behind the library was 5' RACE. Sequencer: Illumina HiSeq 2000. Template switching introduced a universal primer binding site; the final cDNA contained a unique molecular identifier, enabling accurate counting of TCR cDNA molecules. Specific primers in the conserved constant-segment region were used to synthesize first-strand cDNA for the TCR alpha and beta chains. To control for contamination, each cDNA library was double barcoded with a SMART-Mk sample barcode plus Illumina barcodes. TruSeq adapter sequences and Illumina sample barcodes were added in two successive PCR steps. The Illumina HiSeq platform was used with custom primers to sequence TCR alpha and beta cDNA libraries. The paper's data handling went like this. MiGEC was used to process raw reads and extract unique molecular identifiers, and MiXCR was used to find CDR3 positions. For each individual, recombination models were inferred using an EM algorithm with the repgenHMM and IGoR tools. The analysis of shared clonotypes was done with the tcR package in R, with sharing normalized by the product of cloneset sizes. Out-of-frame nonproductive sequences were analyzed to study raw recombination free of thymic and clonal selection effects. TCRdb cleaned the public reads at Q25 with fastp, built clones with MiXCR and kept in-frame beta chains. Rows are combined by CDR3 protein, so each entry shows the most common genes and DNA. These V and J calls are TCRdb output, not the study's own analysis. The sample table lists hundreds of thousands of distinct CDR3 sequences, under 9% of them with a count of one. Approximately 0.89% of the sample rests with the top ten.

All donors were healthy Caucasians. Three pairs of female monozygotic twins, all aged 18 to 29 years, made up the twin cohort. Peripheral blood mononuclear cells were the source from which RNA for the TCR libraries was isolated. These data were also filed under a second study, of yellow fever vaccine responses in identical twins. Drawing on the second study: The authors reported that the T cell response to vaccination in identical twins appeared partly convergent and partly personalized. In the study, vaccine-responding T cell clones were precisely tracked in identical twins.

The sample consisted of PBMCs. The clonotype originates from a woman between 18 and 29 years old in good health.

The DNA sequence is TGTGCCAGCACCGATGTTTTTCTCTCTGGAAACACCATATATTTT. Translated, it reads CASTDVFLSGNTIYF. This chain is built from TRBV6-1 and TRBJ1-3; the D gene identity is not certain. Looking up the germline V gene yields CDR1 MNHNS and CDR2 SASEGT. Measured from the cysteine to the phenylalanine, the CDR3 is 15 residues long. The entry retains the CDR3 DNA only, 45 bases that are in frame from base 1. V sheds 7 bases and J sheds 0 bases, leaving 13 bases between their ends.